These 5 T cell receptor beta chains share one sample of origin, sequenced in a study of cytomegalovirus exposure and HLA in healthy donors. PCR amplification relied on 60 Vbeta primers (plus 13 Jbeta primers). The repertoire was sequenced with immunoSEQ multiplex PCR; TCRdb's copy has only in-frame clones and lacks some. The sample has 55,000 to 65,000 clones, 80% seen once. Sequenced: PBMCs. Receptors were obtained from a woman in her thirties or forties in good health and CMV-seronegative.

The genes are TRBV27 and TRBJ2-5, with TRBD2 matching over 14 bases. The length of the CDR3 is 17 residues. The germline V gene encodes CDR1 MNHEY and CDR2 SMNVEV (reference sequence). V was pared by 3 bases and J by 0 bases, with 3 bases of the junction left unmatched. The CDR3 here is CASSFPGLAGDQETQYF. Written as DNA, the CDR3 is TGTGCCAGCAGTTTTCCGGGACTAGCGGGAGACCAAGAGACCCAGTACTTC.

The chain uses TRBV9 and TRBJ2-5, with 7 bases fitting TRBD2. V dropped 0 bases and J dropped 5; count of bases not matched to a gene: 7. Germline values: CDR1 SGDLS, CDR2 YYNGEE. CDR3 length: 15 residues. CDR3 region: CASSVGGGLRETQYF. As DNA, the CDR3 is TGTGCCAGCAGCGTAGGGGGGGGTCTTAGGGAGACCCAGTACTTC.

V and J are TRBV4-3 and TRBJ1-1; the D gene is possibly TRBD1 (5 bases). The CDR3 is made up of 15 amino acids. V was clipped by 8 bases and J by 7 bases, with 23 bases between them. Germline lookup yields CDR1 LGHNA and CDR2 YSLEER. In DNA, the CDR3 is TGCGCCAGCGCCGCAACGGAGGGGCAGCCCCATGAAGCTTTCTTT. Protein sequence: CASAATEGQPHEAFF.

The gene calls are TRBV4-1 and TRBJ2-7; 7 bases align to TRBD2. The CDR3 covers 14 residues. After removal of 1 base from V and 4 bases from J, the junction contained 4 bases not matched to a gene. Germline CDR1 and CDR2: MGHRA and YSYEKL. The chain's CDR3 is CASSQGRESYEQYF. The DNA for the CDR3 is TGCGCCAGCAGCCAAGGGCGGGAGTCTTACGAGCAGTACTTC.

The chain couples TRBV20-1 to TRBJ1-5; maybe TRBD1 (5 bases). Trimming cost V 7 bases and J 4 bases, with 8 bases left between them. The germline CDR1 and CDR2 sequences are DFQATT and SNEGSKA (reference sequence). This CDR3 spans 11 amino acids. The CDR3 DNA is TGCAGTGTTAAGGGGAATCAGCCCCAGCATTTT. It codes for CSVKGNQPQHF.